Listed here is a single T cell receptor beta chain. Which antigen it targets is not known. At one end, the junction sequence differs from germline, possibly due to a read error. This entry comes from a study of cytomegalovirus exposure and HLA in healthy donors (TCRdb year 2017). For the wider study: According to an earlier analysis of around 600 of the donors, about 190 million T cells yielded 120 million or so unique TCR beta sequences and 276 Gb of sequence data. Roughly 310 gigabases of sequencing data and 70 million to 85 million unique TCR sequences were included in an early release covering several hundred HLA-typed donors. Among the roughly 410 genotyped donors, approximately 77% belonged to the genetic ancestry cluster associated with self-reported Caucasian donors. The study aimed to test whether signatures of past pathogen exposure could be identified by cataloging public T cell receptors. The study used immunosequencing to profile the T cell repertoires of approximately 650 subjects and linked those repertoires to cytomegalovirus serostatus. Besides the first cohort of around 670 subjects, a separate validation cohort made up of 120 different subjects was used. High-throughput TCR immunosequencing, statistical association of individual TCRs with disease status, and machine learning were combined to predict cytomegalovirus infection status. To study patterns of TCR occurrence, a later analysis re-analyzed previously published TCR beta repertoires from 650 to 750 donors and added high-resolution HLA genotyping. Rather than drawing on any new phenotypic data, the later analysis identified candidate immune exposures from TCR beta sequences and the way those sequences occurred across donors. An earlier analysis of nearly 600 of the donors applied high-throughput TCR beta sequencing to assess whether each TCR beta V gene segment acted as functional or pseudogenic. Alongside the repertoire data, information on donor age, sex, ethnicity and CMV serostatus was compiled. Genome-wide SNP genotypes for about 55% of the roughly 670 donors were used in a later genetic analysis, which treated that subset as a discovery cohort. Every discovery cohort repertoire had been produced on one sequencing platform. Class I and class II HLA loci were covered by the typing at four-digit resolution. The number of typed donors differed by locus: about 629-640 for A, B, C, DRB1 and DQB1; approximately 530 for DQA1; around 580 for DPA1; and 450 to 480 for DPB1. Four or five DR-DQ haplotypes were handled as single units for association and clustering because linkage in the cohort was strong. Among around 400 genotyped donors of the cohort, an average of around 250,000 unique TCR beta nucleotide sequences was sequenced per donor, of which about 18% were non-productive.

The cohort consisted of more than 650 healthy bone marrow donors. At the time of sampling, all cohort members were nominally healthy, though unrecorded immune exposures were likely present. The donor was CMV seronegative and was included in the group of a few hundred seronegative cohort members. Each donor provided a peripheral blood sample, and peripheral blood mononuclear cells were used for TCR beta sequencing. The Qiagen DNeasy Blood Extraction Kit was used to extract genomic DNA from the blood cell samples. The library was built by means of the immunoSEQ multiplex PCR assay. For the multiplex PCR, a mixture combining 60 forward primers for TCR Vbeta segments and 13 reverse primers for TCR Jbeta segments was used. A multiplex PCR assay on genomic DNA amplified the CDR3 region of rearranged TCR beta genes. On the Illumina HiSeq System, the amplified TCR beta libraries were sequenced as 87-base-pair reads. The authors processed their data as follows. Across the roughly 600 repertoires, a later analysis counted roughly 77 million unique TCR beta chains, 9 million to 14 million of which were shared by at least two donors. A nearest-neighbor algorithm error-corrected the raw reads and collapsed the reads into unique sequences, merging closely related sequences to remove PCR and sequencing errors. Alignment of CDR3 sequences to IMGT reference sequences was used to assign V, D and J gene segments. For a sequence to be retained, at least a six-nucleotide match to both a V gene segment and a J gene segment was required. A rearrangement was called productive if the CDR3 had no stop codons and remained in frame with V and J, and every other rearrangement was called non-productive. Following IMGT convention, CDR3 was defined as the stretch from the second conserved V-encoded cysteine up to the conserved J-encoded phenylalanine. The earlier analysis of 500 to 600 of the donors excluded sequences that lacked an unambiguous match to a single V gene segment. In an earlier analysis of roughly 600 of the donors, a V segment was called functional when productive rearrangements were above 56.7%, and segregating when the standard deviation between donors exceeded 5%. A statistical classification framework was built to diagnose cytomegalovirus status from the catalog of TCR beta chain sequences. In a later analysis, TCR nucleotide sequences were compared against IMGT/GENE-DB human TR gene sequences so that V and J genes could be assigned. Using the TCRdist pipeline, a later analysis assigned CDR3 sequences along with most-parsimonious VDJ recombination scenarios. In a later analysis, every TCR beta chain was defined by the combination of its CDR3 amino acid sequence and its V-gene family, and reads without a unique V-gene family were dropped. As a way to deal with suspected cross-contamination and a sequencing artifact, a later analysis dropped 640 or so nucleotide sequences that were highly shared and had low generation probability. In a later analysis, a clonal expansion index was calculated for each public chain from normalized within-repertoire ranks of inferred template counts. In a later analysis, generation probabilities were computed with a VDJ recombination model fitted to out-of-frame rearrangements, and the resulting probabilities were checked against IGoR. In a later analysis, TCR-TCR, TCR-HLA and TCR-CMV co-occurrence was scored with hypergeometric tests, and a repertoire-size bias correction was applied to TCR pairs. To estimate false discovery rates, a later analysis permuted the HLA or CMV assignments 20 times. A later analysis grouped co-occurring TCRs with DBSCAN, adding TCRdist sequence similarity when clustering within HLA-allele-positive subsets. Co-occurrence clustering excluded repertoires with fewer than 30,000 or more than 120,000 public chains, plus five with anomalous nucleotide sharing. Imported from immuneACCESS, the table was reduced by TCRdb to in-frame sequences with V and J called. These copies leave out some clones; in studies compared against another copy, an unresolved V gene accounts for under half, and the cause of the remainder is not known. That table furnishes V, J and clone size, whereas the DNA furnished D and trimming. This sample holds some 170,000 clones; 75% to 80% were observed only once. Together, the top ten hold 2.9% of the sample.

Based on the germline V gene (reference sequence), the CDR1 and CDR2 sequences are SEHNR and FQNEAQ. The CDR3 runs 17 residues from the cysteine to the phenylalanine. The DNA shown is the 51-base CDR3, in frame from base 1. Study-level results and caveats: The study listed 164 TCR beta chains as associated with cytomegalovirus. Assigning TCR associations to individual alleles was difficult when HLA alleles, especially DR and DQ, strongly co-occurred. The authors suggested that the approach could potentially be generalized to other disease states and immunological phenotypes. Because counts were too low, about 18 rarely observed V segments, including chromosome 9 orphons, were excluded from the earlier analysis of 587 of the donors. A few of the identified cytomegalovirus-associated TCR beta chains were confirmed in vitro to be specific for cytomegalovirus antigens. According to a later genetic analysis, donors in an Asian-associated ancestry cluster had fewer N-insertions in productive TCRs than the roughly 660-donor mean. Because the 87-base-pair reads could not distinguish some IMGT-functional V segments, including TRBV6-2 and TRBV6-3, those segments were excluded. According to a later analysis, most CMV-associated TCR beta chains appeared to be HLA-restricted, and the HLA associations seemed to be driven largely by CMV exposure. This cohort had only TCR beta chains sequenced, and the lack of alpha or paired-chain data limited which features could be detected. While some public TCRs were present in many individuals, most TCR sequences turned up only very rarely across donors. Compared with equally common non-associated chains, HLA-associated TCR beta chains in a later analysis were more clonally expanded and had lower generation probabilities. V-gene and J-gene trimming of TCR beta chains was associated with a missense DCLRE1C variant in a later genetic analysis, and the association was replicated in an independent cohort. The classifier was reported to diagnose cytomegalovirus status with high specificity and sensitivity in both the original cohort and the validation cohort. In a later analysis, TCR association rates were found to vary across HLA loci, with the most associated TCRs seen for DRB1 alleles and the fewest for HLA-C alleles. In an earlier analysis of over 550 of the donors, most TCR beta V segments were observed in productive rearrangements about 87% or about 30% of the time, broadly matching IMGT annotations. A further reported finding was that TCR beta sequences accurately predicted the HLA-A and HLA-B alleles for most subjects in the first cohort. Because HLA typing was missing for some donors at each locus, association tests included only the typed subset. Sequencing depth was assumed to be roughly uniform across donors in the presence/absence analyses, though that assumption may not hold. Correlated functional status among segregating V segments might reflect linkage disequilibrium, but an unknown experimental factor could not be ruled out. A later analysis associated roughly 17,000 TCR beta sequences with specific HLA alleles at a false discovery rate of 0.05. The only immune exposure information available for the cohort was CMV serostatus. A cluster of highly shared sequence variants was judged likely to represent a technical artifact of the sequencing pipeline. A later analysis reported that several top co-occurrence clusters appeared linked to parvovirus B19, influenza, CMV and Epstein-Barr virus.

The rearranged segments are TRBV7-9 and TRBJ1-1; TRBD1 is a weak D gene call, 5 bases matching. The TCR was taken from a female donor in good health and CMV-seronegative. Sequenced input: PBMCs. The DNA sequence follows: TGTTCCAGCAGCTTCCCAGAGGGTGGAGGGGCGAACACTGAAGCTTTCTTT. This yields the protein CSSSFPEGGGANTEAFF.